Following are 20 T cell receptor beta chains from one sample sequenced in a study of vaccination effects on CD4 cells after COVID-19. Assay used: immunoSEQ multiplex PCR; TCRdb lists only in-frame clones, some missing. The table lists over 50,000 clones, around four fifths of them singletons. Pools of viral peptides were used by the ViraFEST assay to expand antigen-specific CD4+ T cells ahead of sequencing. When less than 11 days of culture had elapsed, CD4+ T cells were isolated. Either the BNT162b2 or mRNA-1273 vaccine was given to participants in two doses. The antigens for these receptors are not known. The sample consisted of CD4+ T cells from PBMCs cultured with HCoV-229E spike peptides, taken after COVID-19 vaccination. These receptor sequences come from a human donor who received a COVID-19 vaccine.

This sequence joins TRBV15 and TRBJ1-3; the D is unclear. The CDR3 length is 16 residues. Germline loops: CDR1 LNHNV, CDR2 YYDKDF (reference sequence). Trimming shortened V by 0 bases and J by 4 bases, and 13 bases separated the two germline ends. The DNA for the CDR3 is TGTGCCACCAGCAGAGATTTGGGGTTGAGGGGAAACACCATATATTTT. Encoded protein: CATSRDLGLRGNTIYF.

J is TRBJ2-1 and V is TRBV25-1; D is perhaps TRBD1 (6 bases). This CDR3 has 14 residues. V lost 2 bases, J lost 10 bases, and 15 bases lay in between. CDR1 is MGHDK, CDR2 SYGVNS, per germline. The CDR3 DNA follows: TGTGCCAGCAGTGAAAAAGGTATTCAGGGGGAGCAGTTCTTC. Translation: CASSEKGIQGEQFF.

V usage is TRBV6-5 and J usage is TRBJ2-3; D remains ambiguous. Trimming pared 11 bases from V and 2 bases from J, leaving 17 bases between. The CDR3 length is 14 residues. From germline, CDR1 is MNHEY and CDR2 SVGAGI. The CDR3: CAENRPVPTDTQYF. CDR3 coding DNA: TGTGCCGAGAACCGCCCGGTCCCCACAGATACGCAGTATTTT.

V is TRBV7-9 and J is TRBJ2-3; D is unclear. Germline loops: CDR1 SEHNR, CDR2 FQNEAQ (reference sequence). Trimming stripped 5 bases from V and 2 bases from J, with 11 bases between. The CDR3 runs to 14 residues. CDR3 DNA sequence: TGTGCCAGCAGCAAAGCGAGACCCACAGATACGCAGTATTTT. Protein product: CASSKARPTDTQYF.

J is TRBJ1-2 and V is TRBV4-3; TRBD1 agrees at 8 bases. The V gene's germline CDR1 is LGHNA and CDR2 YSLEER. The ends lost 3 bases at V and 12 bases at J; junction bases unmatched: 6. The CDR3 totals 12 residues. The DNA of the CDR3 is TGCGCCAGCAGCCAGTCAGGGGGCGCCCACACCTTC. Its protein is CASSQSGGAHTF.

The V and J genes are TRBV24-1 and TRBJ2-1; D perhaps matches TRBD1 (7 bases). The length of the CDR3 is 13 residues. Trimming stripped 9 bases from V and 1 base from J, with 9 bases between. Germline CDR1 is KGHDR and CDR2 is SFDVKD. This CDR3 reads CATSGGSYNEQFF. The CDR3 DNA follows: TGTGCCACCTCAGGGGGGTCCTACAATGAGCAGTTCTTC.

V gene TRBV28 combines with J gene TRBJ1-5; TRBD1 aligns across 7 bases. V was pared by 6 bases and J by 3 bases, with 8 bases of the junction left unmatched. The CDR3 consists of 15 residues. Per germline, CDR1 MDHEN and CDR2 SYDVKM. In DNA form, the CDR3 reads TGTGCCAGCAGGGGAGGGGACAGTCTCAATCAGCCCCAGCATTTT. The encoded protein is CASRGGDSLNQPQHF.

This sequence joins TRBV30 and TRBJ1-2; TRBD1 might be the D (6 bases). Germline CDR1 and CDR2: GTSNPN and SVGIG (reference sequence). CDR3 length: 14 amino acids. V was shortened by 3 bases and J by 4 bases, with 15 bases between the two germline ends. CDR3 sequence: CAWRATGTRYGYTF. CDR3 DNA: TGTGCCTGGAGGGCAACAGGGACGCGCTATGGCTACACCTTC.

Here the CDR3 DNA reads TGTGCCAGCAGTTTAATGTCCAGGGCACATGAGCAGTTCTTC. Its protein product is CASSLMSRAHEQFF. This chain links TRBV27 with TRBJ2-1; a possible D gene is TRBD1 (5 bases). CDR1 MNHEY and CDR2 SMNVEV come from the germline V gene (reference sequence). V was clipped by 2 bases and J by 8 bases, with 13 bases between them. The CDR3 loop spans 14 amino acids.

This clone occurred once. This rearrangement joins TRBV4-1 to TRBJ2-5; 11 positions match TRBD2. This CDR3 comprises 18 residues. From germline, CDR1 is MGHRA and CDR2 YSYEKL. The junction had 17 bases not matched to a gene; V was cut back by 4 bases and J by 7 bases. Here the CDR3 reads CASSPTGGLAASGGTQYF. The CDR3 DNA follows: TGCGCCAGCAGCCCCACTGGGGGACTAGCGGCCTCTGGGGGGACCCAGTACTTC.

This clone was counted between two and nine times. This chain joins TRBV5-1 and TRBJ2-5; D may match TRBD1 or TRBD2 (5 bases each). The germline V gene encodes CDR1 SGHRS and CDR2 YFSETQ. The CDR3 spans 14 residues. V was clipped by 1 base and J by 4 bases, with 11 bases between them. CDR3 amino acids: CASSLNPGTETQYF. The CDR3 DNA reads TGCGCCAGCAGCTTGAACCCGGGGACAGAGACCCAGTACTTC.

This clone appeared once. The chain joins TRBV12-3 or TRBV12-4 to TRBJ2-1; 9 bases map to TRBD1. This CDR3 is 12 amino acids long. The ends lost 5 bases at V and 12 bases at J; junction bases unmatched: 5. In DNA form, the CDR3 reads TGTGCCAGCAGTCCGGGGACAGGGCGGCAGTTCTTC. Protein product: CASSPGTGRQFF.

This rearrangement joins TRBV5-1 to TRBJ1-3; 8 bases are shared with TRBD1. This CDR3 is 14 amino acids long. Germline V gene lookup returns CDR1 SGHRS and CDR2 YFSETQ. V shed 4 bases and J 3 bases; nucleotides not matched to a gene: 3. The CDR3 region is CASSMTGVGNTIYF. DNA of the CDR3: TGCGCCAGCAGCATGACAGGGGTTGGAAACACCATATATTTT.

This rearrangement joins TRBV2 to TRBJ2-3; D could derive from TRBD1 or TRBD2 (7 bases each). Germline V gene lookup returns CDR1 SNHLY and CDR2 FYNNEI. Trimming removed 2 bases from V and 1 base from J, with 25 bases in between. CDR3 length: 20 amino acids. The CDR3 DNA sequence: TGTGCCAGCAGTGAATTTCTTGGGACAGCGCGGGGGAGAGGCACAGATACGCAGTATTTT. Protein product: CASSEFLGTARGRGTDTQYF.

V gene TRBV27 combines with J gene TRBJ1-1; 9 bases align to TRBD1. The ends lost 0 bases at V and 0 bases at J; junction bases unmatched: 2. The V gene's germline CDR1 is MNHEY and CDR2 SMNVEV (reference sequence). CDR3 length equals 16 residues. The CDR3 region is CASSLSGTGMNTEAFF. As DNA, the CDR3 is TGTGCCAGCAGTTTATCGGGGACAGGGATGAACACTGAAGCTTTCTTT.

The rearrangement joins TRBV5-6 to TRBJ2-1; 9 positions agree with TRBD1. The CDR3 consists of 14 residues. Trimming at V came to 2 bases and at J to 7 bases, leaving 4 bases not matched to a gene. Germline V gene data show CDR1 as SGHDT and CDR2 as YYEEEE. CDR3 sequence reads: CASSLRDRENEQFF. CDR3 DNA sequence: TGTGCCAGCAGCTTAAGGGACAGGGAAAATGAGCAGTTCTTC.

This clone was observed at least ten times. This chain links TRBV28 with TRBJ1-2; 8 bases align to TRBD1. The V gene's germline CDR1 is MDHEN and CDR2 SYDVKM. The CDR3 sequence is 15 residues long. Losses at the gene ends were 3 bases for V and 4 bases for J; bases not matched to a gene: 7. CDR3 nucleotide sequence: TGTGCCAGCAGTTTCGGGACAGGAGCCCTCTATGGCTACACCTTC. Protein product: CASSFGTGALYGYTF.

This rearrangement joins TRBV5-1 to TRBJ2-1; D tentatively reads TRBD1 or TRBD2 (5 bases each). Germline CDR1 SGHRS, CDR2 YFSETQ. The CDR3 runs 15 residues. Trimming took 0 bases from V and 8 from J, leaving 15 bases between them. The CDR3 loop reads CASSLGGVLLDEQFF. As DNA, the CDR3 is TGCGCCAGCAGCTTGGGAGGGGTATTACTAGATGAGCAGTTCTTC.

CDR3 protein: CASSSGTVNEKLFF. In nucleotides, the CDR3 is TGTGCCAGCAGCTCGGGGACAGTCAATGAAAAACTGTTTTTT. The genes are TRBV5-4 and TRBJ1-4, with 7 bases that match TRBD1. From germline, CDR1 is SGHNT and CDR2 YYREEE (reference sequence). This CDR3 is built from 14 residues. V dropped 3 bases and J dropped 5; count of bases not matched to a gene: 4.

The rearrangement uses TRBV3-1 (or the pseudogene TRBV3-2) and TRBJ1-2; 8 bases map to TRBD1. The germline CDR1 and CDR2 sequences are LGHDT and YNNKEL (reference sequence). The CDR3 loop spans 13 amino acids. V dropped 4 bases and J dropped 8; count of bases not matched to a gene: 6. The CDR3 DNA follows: TGTGCCAGCAGCCCTCAGGGGACAGGAGGCTACACCTTC. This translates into CASSPQGTGGYTF.